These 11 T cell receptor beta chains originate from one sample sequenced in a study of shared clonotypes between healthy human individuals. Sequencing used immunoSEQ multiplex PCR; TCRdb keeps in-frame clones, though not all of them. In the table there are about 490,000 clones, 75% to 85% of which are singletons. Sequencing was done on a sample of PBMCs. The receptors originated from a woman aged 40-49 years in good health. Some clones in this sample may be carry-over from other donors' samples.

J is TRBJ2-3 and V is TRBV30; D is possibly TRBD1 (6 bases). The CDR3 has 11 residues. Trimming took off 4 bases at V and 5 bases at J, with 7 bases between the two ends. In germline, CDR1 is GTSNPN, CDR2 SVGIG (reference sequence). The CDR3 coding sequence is TGTGCCTGGACCAGGGGAGATACGCAGTATTTT. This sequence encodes CAWTRGDTQYF.

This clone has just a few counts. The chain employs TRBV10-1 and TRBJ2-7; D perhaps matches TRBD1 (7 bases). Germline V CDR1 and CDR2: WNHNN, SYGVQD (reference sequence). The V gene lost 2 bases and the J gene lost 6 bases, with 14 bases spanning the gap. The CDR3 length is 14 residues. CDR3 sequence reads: CASSENLQGGEQYF. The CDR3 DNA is TGCGCCAGCAGTGAGAATCTTCAGGGGGGCGAGCAGTACTTC.

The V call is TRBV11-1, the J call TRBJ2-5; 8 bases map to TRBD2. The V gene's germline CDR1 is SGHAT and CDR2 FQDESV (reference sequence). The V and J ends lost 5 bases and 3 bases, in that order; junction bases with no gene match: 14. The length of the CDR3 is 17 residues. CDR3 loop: CASSAGTRPTREETQYF. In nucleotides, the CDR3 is TGTGCCAGCAGCGCCGGGACTAGGCCTACGAGAGAAGAGACCCAGTACTTC.

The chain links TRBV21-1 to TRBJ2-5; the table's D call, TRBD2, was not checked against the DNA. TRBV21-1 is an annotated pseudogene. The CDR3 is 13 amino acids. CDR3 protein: CASLSSEEETQYF. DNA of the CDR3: TGTGCCAGCCTATCTAGCGAGGAAGAGACCCAGTACTTC.

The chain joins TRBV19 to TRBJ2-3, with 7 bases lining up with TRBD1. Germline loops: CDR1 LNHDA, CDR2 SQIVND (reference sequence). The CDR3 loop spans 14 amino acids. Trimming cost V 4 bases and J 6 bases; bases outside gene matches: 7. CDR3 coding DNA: TGTGCCAGTAGTACAACAGGGGTTGGGGATACGCAGTATTTT. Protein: CASSTTGVGDTQYF.

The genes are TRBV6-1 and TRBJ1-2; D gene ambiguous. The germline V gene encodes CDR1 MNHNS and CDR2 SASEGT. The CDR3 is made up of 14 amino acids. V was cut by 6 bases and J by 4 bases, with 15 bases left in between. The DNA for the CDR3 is TGTGCCAGCAGGTCCGGGAGTACCTCCTATGGCTACACCTTC. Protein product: CASRSGSTSYGYTF.

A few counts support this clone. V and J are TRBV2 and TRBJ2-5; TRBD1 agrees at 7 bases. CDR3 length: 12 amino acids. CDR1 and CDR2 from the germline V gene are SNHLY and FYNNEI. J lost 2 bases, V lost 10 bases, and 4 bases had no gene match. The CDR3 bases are TGTGCCAACCGGGACAGACAAGAGACCCAGTACTTC. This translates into CANRDRQETQYF.

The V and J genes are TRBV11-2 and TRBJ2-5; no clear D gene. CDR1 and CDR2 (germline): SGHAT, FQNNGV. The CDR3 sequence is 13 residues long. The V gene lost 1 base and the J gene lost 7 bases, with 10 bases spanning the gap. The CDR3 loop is CASSLVVVGTQYF. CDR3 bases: TGTGCCAGCAGCTTAGTGGTGGTGGGGACCCAGTACTTC.

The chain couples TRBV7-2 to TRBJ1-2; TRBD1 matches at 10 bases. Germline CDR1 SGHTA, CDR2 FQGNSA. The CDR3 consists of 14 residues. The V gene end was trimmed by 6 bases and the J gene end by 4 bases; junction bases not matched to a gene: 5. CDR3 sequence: CASRSGTGAYGYTF. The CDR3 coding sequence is TGTGCCAGCAGATCCGGGACAGGGGCCTATGGCTACACCTTC.

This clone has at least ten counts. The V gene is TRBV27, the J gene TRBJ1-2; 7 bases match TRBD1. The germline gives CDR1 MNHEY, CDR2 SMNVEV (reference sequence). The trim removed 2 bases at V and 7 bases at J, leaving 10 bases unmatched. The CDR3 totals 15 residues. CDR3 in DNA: TGTGCCAGCAGTTTAATCGGGACAGCAACGGGTGGCTACACCTTC. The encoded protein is CASSLIGTATGGYTF.

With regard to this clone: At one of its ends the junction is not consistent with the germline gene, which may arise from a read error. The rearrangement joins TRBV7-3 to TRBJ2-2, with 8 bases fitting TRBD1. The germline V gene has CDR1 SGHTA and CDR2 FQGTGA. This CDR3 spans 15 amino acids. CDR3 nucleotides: TGTGCCAGCAGCCTAACAGGGGGTTCTGGCGGGGAGCTGTTTTTT. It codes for CASSLTGGSGGELFF.